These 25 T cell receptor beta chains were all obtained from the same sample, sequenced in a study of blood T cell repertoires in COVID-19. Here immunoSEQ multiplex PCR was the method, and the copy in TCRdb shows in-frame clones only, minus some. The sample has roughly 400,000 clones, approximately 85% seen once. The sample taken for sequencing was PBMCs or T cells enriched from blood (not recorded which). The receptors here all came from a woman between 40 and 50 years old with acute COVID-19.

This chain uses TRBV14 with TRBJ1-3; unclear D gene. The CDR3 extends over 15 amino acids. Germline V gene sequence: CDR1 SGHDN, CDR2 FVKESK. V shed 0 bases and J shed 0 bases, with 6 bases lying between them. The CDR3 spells CASSQDYNSGNTIYF. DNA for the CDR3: TGTGCCAGCAGCCAAGATTACAACTCTGGAAACACCATATATTTT.

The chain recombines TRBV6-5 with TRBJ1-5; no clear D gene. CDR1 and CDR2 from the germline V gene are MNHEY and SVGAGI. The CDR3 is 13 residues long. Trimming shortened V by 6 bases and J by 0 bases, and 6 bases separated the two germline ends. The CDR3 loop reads CASRIDSNQPQHF. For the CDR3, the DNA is TGTGCCAGCAGAATAGATAGCAATCAGCCCCAGCATTTT.

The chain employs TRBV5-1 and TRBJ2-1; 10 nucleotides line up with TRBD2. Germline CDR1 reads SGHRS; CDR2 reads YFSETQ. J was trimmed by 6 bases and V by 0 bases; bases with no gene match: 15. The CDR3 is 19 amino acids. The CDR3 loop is CASSLASGHSGGKLNEQFF. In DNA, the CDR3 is TGCGCCAGCAGCTTGGCCTCTGGACATAGCGGGGGGAAACTCAATGAGCAGTTCTTC.

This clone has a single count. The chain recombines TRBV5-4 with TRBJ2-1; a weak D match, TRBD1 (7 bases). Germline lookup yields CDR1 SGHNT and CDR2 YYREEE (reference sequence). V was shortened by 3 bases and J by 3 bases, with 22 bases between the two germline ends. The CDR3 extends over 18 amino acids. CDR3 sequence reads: CASSSGGARSGDYNEQFF. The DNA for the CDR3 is TGTGCCAGCAGCTCAGGGGGAGCAAGGTCGGGGGACTACAATGAGCAGTTCTTC.

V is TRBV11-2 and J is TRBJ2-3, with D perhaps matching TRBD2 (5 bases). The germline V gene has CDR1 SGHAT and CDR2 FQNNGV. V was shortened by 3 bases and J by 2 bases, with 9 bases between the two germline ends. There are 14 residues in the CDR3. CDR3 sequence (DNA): TGTGCCAGCAGCTTGACCGGACTCACAGATACGCAGTATTTT. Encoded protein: CASSLTGLTDTQYF.

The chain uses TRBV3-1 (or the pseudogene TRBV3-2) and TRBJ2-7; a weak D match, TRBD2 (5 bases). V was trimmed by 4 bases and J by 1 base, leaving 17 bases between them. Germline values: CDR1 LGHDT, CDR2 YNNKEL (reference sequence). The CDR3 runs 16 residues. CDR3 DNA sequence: TGTGCCAGCAGCCCATCCCGGGAAGGCAGATCCTACGAGCAGTACTTC. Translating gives CASSPSREGRSYEQYF.

The CDR3: CASSYGSGEKLFF. The CDR3 nucleotides read TGTGCCAGCAGCTACGGATCAGGTGAAAAACTGTTTTTT. The V gene is TRBV6-5, the J gene TRBJ1-4; D is ambiguous. Germline V lookup: CDR1 MNHEY, CDR2 SVGAGI. This CDR3 is 13 amino acids long. Trimming left V 6 bases short and J 7 bases short, with 12 bases between.

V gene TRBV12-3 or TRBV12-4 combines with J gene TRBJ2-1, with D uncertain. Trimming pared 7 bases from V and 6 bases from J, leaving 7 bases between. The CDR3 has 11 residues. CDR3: CASTVSNEQFF. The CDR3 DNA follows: TGTGCCAGCACCGTCTCCAATGAGCAGTTCTTC.

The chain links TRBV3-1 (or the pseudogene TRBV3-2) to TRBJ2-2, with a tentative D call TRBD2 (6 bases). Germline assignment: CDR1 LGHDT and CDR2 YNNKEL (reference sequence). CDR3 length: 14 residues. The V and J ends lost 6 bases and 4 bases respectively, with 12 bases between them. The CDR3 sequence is CASRVGGPTGELFF. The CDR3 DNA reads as TGTGCCAGCAGGGTGGGGGGTCCCACCGGGGAGCTGTTTTTT.

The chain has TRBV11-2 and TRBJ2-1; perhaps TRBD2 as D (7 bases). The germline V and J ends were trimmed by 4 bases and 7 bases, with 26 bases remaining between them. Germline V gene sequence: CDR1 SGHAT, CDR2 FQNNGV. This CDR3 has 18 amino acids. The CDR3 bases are TGTGCCAGCAGCTCCAAGGGGGGGCTAAGCAGGTGGCGAAATGAGCAGTTCTTC. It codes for CASSSKGGLSRWRNEQFF. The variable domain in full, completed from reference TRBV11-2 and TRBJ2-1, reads EAGVAQSPRYKIIEKRQSVAFWCNPISGHATLYWYQQILGQGPKLLIQFQNNGVVDDSQLPKDRFSAERLKGVDSTLKIQPAKLEDSAVYLCASSSKGGLSRWRNEQFFGPGTRLTVL.

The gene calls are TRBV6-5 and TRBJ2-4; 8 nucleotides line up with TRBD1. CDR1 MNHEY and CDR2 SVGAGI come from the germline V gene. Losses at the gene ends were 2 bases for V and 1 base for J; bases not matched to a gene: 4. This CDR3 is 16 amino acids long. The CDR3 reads CASSYRRQGAKNIQYF. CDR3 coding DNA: TGTGCCAGCAGTTACCGACGACAGGGGGCCAAAAACATTCAGTACTTC.

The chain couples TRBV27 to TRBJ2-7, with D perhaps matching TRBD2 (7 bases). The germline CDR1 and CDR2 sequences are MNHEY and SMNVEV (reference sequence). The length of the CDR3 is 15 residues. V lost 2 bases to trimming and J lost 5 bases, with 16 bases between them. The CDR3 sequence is CASSLRRTGGHEQYF. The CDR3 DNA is TGTGCCAGCAGTTTAAGACGGACGGGGGGCCACGAGCAGTACTTC.

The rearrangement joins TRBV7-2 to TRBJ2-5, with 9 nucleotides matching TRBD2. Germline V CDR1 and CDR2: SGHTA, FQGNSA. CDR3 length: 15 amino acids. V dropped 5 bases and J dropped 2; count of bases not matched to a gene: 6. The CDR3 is CASSQSGGTQETQYF. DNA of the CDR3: TGTGCCAGCAGCCAAAGCGGGGGGACACAAGAGACCCAGTACTTC. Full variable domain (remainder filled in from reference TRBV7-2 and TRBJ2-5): GAGVSQSPSNKVTEKGKDVELRCDPISGHTALYWYRQSLGQGLEFLIYFQGNSAPDKSGLPSDRFSAERTGGSVSTLTIQRTQQEDSAVYLCASSQSGGTQETQYFGPGTRLLVL.

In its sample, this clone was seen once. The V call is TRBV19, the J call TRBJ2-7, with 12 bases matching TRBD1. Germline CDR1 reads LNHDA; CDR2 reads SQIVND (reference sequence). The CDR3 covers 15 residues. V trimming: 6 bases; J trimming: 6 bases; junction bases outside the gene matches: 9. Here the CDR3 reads CASSKPGQGASEQYF. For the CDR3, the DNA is TGTGCCAGTAGCAAACCGGGACAGGGGGCGTCCGAGCAGTACTTC.

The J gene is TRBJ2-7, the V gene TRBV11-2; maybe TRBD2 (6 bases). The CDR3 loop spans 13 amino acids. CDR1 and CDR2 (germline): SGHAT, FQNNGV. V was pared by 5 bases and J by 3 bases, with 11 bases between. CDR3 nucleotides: TGTGCCAGCAGCAGGGACTCTATCTACGAGCAGTACTTC. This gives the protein CASSRDSIYEQYF.

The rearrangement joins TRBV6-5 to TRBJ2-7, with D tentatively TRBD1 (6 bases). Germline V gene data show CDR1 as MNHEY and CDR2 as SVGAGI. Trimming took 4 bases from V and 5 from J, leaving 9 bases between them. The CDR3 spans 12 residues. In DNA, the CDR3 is TGTGCCAGCAGTTTTTCAGGGGACGAGCAGTACTTC. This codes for CASSFSGDEQYF.

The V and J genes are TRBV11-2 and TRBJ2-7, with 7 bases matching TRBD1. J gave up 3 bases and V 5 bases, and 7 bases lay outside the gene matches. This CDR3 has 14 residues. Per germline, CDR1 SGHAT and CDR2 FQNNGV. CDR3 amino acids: CASSDPGQIYEQYF. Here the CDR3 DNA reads TGTGCCAGCAGCGACCCGGGACAGATCTACGAGCAGTACTTC.

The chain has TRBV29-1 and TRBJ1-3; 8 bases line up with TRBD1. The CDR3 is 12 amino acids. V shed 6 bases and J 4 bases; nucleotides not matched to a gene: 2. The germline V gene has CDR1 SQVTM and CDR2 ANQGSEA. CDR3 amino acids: CSVQGAGNTIYF. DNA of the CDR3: TGCAGCGTGCAGGGGGCCGGAAACACCATATATTTT.

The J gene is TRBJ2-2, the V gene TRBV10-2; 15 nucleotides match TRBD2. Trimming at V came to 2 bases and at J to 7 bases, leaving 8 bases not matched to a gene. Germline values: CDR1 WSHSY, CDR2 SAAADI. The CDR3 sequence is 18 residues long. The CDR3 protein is CASSERGTSGGLHGELFF. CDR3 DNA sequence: TGCGCCAGCAGTGAGCGAGGGACTAGCGGGGGGCTTCACGGGGAGCTGTTTTTT.

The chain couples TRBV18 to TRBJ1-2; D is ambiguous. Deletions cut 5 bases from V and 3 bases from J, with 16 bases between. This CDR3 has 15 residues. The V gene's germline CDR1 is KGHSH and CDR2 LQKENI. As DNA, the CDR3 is TGTGCCAGCTCAAGGTCCAGCGGCAGTGACTATGGCTACACCTTC. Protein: CASSRSSGSDYGYTF.

The CDR3 DNA follows: TGTGCCAGCGCTGCAGGGGGCACTGAAGCTTTCTTT. Its protein product is CASAAGGTEAFF. The chain employs TRBV27 and TRBJ1-1; 7 bases are shared with TRBD1. There are 12 residues in the CDR3. J gave up 4 bases and V 8 bases, and 4 bases lay outside the gene matches. Germline CDR1 MNHEY, CDR2 SMNVEV (reference sequence).

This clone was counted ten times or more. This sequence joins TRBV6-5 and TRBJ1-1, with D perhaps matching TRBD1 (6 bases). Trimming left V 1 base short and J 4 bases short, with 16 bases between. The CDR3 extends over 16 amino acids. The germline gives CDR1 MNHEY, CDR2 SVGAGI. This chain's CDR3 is CASSYYSNRATTEAFF. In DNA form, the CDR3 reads TGTGCCAGCAGTTACTATTCGAACAGGGCTACCACTGAAGCTTTCTTT.

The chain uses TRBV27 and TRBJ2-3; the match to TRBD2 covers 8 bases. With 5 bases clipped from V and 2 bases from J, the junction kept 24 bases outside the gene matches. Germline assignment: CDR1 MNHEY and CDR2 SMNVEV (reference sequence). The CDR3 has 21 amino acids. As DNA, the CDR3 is TGTGCCAGCAGTCCTCTGAGCCTCCTCGTGCTCGGGGGGGCCTTCACAGATACGCAGTATTTT. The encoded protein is CASSPLSLLVLGGAFTDTQYF.

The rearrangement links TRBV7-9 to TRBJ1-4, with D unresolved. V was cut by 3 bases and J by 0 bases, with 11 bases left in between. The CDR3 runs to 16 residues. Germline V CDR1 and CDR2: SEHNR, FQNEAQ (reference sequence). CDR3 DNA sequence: TGTGCCAGCAGCTTTACGGGGTCGCCAACTAATGAAAAACTGTTTTTT. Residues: CASSFTGSPTNEKLFF.

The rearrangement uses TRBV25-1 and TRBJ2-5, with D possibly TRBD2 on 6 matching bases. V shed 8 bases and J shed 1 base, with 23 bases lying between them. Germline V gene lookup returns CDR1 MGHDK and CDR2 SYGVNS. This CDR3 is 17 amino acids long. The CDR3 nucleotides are TGTGCCAGCCACTTTAATCGTTGTCGGGGGATCCAAGAGACCCAGTACTTC. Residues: CASHFNRCRGIQETQYF.